The T cell receptor (beta chain) described here comes from a study of beta chain features in type 1 diabetes. General study findings and limits: Across all four CD4+ subsets, people with type 1 diabetes showed modestly shorter TCRB CDR3s.

Isolated RNA was reverse transcribed in full, so expressed TCRB transcripts were sequenced. Using immunoSEQ multiplex PCR, the repertoire was profiled, and TCRdb retains in-frame clones only, with some absent. In the table there are about 640,000 clones, around 12% of which are singletons. V was shortened by 0 bases and J by 1 base, with 13 bases between the two germline ends. The CDR3 loop spans 17 amino acids. Per germline, CDR1 LNHNV and CDR2 YYDKDF (reference sequence). About this clone itself: Its specificity is not known.

This chain joins TRBV15 and TRBJ1-5; a weak D match, TRBD1 (5 bases). Material for sequencing was naive CD4+ T cells from blood. The receptor's source is a young man with type 1 diabetes. CDR3 nucleotides: TGTGCCACCAGCAGAGATCGTAGGGGTTCGAGCAATCAGCCCCAGCATTTT. This encodes CATSRDRRGSSNQPQHF.